This T cell receptor (beta chain) was documented in a study of blood T cell repertoires in COVID-19. Study-level information: From T cells, B-cell-depleted T cells, or PBMCs came the material, which was cDNA or gDNA.

Per the authors' pipeline: Amplified reference gene primers provided the basis for estimating nucleated cell counts. Assay used: immunoSEQ multiplex PCR; TCRdb lists only in-frame clones, some missing. V, J and clone size are those of that table, while D and trimming were read from the DNA. The profile covers 250,000 to 350,000 clones, with 85% to 90% appearing a single time and 4% taken by the ten largest. Trimming left V 2 bases short and J 5 bases short, with 3 bases between. Germline V lookup: CDR1 SGHAT, CDR2 FQDESV (reference sequence). CDR3 length equals 11 residues. The TCR comes from a woman aged 45-60 years with active or convalescent COVID-19. Sequencing input: peripheral blood. The chain uses TRBV11-1 and TRBJ2-5; D not resolved. Written as DNA, the CDR3 is TGTGCCAGCAGCTTACGGGAGACCCAGTACTTC. This sequence encodes CASSLRETQYF.